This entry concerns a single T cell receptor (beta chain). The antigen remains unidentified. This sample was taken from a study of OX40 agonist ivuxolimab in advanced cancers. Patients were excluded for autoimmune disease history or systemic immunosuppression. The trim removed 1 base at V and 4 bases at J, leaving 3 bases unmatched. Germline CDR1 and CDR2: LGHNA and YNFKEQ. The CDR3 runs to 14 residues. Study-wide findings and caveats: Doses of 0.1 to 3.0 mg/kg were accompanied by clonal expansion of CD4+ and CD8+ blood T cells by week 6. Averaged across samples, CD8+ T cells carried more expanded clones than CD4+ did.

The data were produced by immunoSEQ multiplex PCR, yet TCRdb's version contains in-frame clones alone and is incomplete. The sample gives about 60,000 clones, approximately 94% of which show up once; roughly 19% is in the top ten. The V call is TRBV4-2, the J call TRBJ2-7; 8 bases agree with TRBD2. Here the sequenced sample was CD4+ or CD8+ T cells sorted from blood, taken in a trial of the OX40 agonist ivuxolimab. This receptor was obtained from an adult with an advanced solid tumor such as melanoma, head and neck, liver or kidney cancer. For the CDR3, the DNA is TGTGCCAGCAGCCAAGGGCGGGAGGCGTACGAGCAGTACTTC. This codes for CASSQGREAYEQYF.